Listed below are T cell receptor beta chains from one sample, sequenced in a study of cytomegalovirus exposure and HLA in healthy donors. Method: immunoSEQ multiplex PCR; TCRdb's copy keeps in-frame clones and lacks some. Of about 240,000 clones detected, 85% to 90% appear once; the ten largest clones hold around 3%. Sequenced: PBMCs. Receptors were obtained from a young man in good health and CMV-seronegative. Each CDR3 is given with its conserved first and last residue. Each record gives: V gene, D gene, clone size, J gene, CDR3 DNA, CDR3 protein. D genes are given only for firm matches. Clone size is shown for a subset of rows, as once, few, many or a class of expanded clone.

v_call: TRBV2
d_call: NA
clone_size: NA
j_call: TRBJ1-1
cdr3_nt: TGTGCCAGCACCCGGGGGATACTGGAAGCTTTCTTT
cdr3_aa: CASTRGILEAFF

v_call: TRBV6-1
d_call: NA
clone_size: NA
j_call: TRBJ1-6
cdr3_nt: TGTGCCAGCAGGGCAGGGCGTTCACCCCTCCACTTT
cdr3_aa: CASRAGRSPLHF

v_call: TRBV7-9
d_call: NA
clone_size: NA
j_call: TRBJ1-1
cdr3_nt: TGTGCCAGCAGCTCCGTCAGGGGCGAGGCGGTGAACACTGAAGCTTTCTTT
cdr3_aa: CASSSVRGEAVNTEAFF

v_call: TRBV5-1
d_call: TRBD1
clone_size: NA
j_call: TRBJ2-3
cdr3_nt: TGCGCCAGCAGCCCCGGACAGGGCTCAGATACGCAGTATTTT
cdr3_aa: CASSPGQGSDTQYF

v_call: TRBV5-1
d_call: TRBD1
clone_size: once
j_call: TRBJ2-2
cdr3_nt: TGCGCCAGCAGCTTCGGGGACAGGGGTGGCACCGGGGAGCTGTTTTTT
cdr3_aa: CASSFGDRGGTGELFF

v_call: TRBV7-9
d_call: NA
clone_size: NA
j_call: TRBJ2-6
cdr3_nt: TGTGCCAGCAGCTTAACCAAGGGTGGAGGGCCTGGGGCCAACGTCCTGACTTTC
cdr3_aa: CASSLTKGGGPGANVLTF

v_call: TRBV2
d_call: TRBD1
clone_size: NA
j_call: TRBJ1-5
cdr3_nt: TGTGCCAGCAGCCGACAGACAGGGGATCAGCCCCAGCATTTT
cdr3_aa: CASSRQTGDQPQHF

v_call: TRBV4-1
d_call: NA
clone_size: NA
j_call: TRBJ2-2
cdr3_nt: TGCGCCAGCAGCCAAGGGACAGCCGGGGAGCTGTTTTTT
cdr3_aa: CASSQGTAGELFF

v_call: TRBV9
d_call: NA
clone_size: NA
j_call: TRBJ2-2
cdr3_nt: TGTGCCAGCAGCGTATGGTGGAGGCTTCAGGACACCGGGGAGCTGTTTTTT
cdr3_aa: CASSVWWRLQDTGELFF

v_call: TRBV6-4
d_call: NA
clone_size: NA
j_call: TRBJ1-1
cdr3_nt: TGTGCCAGCAGTGACTCGCCAGGGAACACTGAAGCTTTCTTT
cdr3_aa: CASSDSPGNTEAFF

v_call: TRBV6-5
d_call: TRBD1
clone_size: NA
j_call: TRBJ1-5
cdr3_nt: TGTGCCAGCAGCTTTGGGACAGGGGGCAATCAGCCCCAGCATTTT
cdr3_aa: CASSFGTGGNQPQHF

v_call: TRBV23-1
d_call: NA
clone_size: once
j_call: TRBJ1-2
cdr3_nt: TGCGCCAGCGGATCCTCGACAGAAAACTATGGCTACACCTTC
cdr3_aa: CASGSSTENYGYTF

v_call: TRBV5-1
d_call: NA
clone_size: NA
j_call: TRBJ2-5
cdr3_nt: TGCGCCAGCAGCCAGGGCAGGGGTGGGGAGACCCAGTACTTC
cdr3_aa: CASSQGRGGETQYF

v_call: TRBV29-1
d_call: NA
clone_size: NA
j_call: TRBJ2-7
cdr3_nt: TGCAGCGTGTTAACAGGGAACTCCTACGAGCAGTACTTC
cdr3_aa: CSVLTGNSYEQYF

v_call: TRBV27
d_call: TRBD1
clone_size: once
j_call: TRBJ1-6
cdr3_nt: TGTGCCAGCAGTTTCGCCGGACAGGGCTATAATTCACCCCTCCACTTT
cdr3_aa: CASSFAGQGYNSPLHF

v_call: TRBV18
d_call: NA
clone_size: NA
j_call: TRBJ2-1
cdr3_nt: TGTGCCAGCTCACCTCGAAGATCAGACAATGAGCAGTTCTTC
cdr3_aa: CASSPRRSDNEQFF

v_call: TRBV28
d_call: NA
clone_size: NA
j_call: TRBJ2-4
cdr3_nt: TGTGCCAGCAGCCGCCACCACAAATCGACAGGACGAAACATTCAGTACTTC
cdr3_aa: CASSRHHKSTGRNIQYF

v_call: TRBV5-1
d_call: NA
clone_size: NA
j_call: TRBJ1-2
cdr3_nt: TGCGCCAGCAAGGCGGGTAACTATGGCTACACCTTC
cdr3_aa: CASKAGNYGYTF

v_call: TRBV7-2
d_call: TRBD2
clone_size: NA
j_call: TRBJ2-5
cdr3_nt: TGTGCCAGCAGCTTGACTATAGCGGGAGGGGAGACCCAGTACTTC
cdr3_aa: CASSLTIAGGETQYF

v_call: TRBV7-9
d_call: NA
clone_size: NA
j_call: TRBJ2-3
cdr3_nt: TGTGCCGTCAGGGGTGAGGATACGCAGTATTTT
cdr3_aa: CAVRGEDTQYF

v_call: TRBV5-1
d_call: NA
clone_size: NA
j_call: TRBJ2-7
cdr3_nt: TGCGCCAGCAGCTTGACTACGGGAGACGAGCAGTACTTC
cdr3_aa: CASSLTTGDEQYF

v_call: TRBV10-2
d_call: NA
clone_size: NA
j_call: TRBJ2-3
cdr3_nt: TGCGCCAGCAGTGACAGGAACCCAGCAGATACGCAGTATTTT
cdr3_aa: CASSDRNPADTQYF

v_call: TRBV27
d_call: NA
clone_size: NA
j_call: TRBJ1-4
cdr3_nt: TGTGCCAGCAGTCTATTACAGGTCGGGGGAGGAAGTGAAAAACTGTTTTTT
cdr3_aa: CASSLLQVGGGSEKLFF

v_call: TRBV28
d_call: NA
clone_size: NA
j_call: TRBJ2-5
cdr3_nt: TGTGCCAGCAGTTCAAGACACTACCAAGAGACCCAGTACTTC
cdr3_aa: CASSSRHYQETQYF

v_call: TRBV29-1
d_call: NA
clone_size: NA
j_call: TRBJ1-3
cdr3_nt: TGCAGCGTTGAAGTAACCGGGTCTGGAAACACCATATATTTT
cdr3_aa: CSVEVTGSGNTIYF

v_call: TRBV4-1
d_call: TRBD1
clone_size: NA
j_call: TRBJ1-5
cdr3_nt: TGCGCCAGCAGCCAAGGACAGGGGTACGGCAATCAGCCCCAGCATTTT
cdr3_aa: CASSQGQGYGNQPQHF

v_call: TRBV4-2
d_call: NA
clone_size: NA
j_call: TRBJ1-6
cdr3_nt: TGTGCCAGCAGCCACCACTCCCCCCACTCGGGAAATTCACCCCTCCACTTT
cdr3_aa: CASSHHSPHSGNSPLHF

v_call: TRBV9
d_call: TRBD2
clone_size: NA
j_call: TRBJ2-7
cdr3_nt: TGTGCCAGCAGCGCCCTAGCGGGGGGCAGGGCCGAGCAGTACTTC
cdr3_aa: CASSALAGGRAEQYF

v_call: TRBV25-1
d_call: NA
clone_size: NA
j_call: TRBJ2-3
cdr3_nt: TGTGCCAGCAGTGAATTAAAAGATACGCAGTATTTT
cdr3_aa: CASSELKDTQYF

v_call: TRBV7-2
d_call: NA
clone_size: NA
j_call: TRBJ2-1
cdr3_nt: TGTGCCAGCAGCTTAACCTTCGACGGGAGCTCCTACAATGAGCAGTTCTTC
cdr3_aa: CASSLTFDGSSYNEQFF

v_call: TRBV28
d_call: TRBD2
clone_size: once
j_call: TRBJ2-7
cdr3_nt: TGTGCCAGCAGCCCGGGAGCGGGGGGCCTCTACGAGCAGTACTTC
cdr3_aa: CASSPGAGGLYEQYF

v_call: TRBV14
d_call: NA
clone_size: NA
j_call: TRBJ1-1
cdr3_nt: TGTGCCAGCAGCCAAGATAGCTTGGGTGAGAACACTGAAGCTTTCTTT
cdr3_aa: CASSQDSLGENTEAFF

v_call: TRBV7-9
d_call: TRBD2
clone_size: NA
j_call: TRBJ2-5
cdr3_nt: TGTGCCAGCAGCTTAAAGGCTAGCGGGTTCGTCCAAGAGACCCAGTACTTC
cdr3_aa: CASSLKASGFVQETQYF

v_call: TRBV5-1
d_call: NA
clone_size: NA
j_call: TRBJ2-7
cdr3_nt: TGCGCCAGCAGCTTCGGCAGGGGAGATGTCTACGAGCAGTACTTC
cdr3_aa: CASSFGRGDVYEQYF

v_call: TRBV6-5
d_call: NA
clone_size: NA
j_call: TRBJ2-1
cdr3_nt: TGTGCCAGCAGTCCCGACTGGAACTACAATGAGCAGTTCTTC
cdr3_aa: CASSPDWNYNEQFF

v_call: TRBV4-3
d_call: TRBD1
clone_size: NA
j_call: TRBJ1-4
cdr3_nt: TGCGCCAGCAGCCTAGCGACAGGGCTGGAAAAACTGTTTTTT
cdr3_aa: CASSLATGLEKLFF

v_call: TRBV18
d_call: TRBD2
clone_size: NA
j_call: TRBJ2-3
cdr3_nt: TGTGCCAGCTCACCTGCTAGCGGTAGCACAGATACGCAGTATTTT
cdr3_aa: CASSPASGSTDTQYF

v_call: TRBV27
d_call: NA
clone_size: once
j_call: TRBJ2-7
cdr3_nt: TGTGCCAGCAGTTTACGCGGCTCCTACGAGCAGTACTTC
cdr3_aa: CASSLRGSYEQYF

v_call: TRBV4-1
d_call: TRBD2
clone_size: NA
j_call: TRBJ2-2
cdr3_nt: TGCGCCAGCAGCACTCGGACTAGAGACTCGAGGGGGGAGCTGTTTTTT
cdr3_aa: CASSTRTRDSRGELFF

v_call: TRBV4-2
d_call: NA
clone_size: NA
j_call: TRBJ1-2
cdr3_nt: TGTGCCAGCAGCTTGCCGCCGGATGGCTACACCTTC
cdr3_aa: CASSLPPDGYTF

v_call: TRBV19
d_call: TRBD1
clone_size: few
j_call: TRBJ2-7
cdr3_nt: TGTGCCAGTAGTAACGACAGGGAGCGTCAGTACTTC
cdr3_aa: CASSNDRERQYF

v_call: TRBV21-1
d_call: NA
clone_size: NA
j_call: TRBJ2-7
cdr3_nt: TGTGCCAGCAGACAGGACAGCCTTCCCTACGAGCAGTACTTC
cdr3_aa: CASRQDSLPYEQYF

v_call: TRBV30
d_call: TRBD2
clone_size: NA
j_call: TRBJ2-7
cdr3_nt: TGTGCCTGGAGTGCGTGGCGGGAGGACTCCTACGAGCAGTACTTC
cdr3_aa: CAWSAWREDSYEQYF

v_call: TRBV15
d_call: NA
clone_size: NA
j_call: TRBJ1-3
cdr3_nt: TGTGCCACCAGCAGAGATCAATACACCATATATTTT
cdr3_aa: CATSRDQYTIYF

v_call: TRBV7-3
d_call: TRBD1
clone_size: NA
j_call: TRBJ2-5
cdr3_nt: TGTGCCAGCAGCTCCAGGACAGGGGAAAAGGAGACCCAGTACTTC
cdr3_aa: CASSSRTGEKETQYF

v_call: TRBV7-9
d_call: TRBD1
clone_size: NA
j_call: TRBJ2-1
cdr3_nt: TGTGCCCTTGGGACAGGGACGTTGGGGGAGCAGTTCTTC
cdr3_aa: CALGTGTLGEQFF

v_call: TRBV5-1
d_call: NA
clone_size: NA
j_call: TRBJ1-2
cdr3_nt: TGCGCCAGCAGAGGACAGAACTATGGCTACACCTTC
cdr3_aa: CASRGQNYGYTF

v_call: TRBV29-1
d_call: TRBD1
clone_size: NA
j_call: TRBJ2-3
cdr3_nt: TGCAGCGTTGGGGGACAGGTAGCCACAGATACGCAGTATTTT
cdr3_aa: CSVGGQVATDTQYF

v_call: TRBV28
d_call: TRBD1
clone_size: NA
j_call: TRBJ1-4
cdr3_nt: TGTGCCAGCATCACAGGGGGCGGAAAACTGTTTTTT
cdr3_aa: CASITGGGKLFF